The T cell receptor (beta chain) described here comes from a study of cytomegalovirus exposure and HLA in healthy donors. The PCR used 60 Vbeta and 13 Jbeta primers. TCRdb's table, derived via immunoSEQ multiplex PCR, lists solely in-frame clones and lacks some. The sample has 100,000 to 150,000 clones; 65% to 80% are singletons. Trimming shortened V by 0 bases and J by 5 bases, and 8 bases separated the two germline ends. CDR1 is SGHDT, CDR2 YYEEEE, per germline. The CDR3 loop spans 14 amino acids. The J gene is TRBJ1-4, the V gene TRBV5-6; D is undetermined. This receptor was obtained from a woman in her thirties or forties in good health and CMV-seropositive. Sequencing input: PBMCs. The DNA for the CDR3 is TGTGCCAGCAGCTTGGGGCGGAAAAATGAAAAACTGTTTTTT. Its translation is CASSLGRKNEKLFF.